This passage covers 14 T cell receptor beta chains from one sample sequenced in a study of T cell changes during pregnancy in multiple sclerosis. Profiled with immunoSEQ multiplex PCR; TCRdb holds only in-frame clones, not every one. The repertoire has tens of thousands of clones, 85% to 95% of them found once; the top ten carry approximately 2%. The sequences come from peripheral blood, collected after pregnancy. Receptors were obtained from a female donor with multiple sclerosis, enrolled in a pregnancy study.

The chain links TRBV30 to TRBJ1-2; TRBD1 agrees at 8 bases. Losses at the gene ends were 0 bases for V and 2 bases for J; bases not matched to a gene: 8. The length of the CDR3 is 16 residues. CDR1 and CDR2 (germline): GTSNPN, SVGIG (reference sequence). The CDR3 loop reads CAWSVGTGGVNYGYTF. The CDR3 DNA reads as TGTGCCTGGAGTGTGGGAACAGGGGGAGTCAACTATGGCTACACCTTC.

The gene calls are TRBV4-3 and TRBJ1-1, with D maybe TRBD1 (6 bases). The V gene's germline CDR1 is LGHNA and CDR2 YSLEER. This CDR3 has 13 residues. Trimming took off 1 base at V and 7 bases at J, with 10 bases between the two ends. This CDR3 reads CASSQASDSEAFF. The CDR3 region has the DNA TGCGCCAGCAGCCAAGCGTCGGACAGTGAAGCTTTCTTT.

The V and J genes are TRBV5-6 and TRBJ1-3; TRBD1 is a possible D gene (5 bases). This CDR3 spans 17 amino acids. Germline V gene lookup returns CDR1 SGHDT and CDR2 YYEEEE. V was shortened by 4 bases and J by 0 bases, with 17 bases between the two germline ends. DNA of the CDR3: TGTGCCAGCAGCCGGGCGGGGGTCAGGCACTCTGGAAACACCATATATTTT. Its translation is CASSRAGVRHSGNTIYF.

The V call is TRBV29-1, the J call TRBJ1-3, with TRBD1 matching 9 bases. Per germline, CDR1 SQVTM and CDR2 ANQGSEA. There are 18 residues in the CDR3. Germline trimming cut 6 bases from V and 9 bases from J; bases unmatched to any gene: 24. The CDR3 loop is CSVRKPGQGGRIQGTIYF. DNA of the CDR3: TGCAGCGTCCGCAAGCCGGGACAGGGAGGTCGGATCCAGGGCACCATATATTTT.

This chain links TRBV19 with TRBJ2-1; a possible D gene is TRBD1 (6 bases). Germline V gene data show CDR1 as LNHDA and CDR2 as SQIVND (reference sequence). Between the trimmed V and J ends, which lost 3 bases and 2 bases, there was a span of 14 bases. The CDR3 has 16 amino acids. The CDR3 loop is CASSISPGHPYNEQFF. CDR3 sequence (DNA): TGTGCCAGTAGTATTTCTCCGGGACACCCCTACAATGAGCAGTTCTTC.

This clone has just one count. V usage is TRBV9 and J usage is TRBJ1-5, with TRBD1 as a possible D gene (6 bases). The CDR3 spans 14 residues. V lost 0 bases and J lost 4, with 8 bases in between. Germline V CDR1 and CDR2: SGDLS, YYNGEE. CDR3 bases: TGTGCCAGCAGCGTAGGGGACATAAATCAGCCCCAGCATTTT. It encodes CASSVGDINQPQHF. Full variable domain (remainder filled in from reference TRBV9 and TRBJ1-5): DSGVTQTPKHLITATGQRVTLRCSPRSGDLSVYWYQQSLDQGLQFLIQYYNGEERAKGNILERFSAQQFPDLHSELNLSSLELGDSALYFCASSVGDINQPQHFGDGTRLSIL.

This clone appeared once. The CDR3 sequence: CASSIVGQGYQPQHF. For the CDR3, the DNA is TGTGCCAGTAGTATTGTAGGACAGGGTTATCAGCCCCAGCATTTT. The J gene is TRBJ1-5, the V gene TRBV19, with 8 bases lining up with TRBD1. The CDR3 extends over 15 amino acids. The ends lost 3 bases at V and 5 bases at J; junction bases unmatched: 6. Germline lookup yields CDR1 LNHDA and CDR2 SQIVND (reference sequence).

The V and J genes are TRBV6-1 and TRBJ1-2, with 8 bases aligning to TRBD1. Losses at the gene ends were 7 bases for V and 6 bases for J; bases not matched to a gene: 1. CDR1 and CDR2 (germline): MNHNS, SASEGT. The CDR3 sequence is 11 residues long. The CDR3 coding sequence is TGTGCCAGCAAGACAGGGGATGGCTACACCTTC. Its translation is CASKTGDGYTF.

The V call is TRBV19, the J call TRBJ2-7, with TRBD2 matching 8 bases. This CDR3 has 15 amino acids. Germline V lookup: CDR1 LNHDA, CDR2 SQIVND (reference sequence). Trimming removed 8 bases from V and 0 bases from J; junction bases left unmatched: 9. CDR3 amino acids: CASGYTSGSSYEQYF. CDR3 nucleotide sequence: TGTGCCAGTGGGTACACTAGCGGCAGCTCCTACGAGCAGTACTTC.

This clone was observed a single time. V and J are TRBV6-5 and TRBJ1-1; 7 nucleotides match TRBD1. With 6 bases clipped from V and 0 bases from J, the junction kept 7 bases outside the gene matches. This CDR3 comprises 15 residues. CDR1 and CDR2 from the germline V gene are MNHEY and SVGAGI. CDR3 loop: CASSLGQLMNTEAFF. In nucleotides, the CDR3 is TGTGCCAGCAGCTTGGGACAGCTTATGAACACTGAAGCTTTCTTT.

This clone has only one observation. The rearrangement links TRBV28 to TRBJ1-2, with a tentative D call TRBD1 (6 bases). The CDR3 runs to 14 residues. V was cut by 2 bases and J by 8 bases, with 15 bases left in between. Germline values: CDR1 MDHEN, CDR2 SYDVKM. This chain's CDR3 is CASSLGGGAWGYTF. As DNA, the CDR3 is TGTGCCAGCAGTTTAGGGGGGGGCGCTTGGGGCTACACCTTC.

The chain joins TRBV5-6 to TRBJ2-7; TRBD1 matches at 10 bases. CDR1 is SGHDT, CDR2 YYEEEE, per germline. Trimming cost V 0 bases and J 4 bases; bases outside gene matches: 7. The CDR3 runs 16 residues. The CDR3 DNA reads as TGTGCCAGCAGCTTGGCCCCGGGACAGGGGACGTACGAGCAGTACTTC. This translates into CASSLAPGQGTYEQYF.

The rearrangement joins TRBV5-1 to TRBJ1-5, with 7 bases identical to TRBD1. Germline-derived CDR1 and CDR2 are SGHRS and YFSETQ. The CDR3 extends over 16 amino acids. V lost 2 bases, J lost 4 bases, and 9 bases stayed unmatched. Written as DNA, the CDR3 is TGCGCCAGCAGCTTAAGAACAGGACAGGATAATCAGCCCCAGCATTTT. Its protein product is CASSLRTGQDNQPQHF.

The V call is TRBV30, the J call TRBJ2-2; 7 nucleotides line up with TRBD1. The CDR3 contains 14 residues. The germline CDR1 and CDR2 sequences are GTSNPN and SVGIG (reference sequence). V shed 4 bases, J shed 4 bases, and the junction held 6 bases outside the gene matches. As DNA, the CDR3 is TGTGCCTGGATAAGGGACAGCCCCACCGGGGAGCTGTTTTTT. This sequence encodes CAWIRDSPTGELFF.